This T cell receptor beta chain was profiled in a study of blood T cells in healthy people across ages. Study at large: About one barcoded beta molecule per two T cells was captured by template switching.

Sample-barcoded 5' priming and a J-beta primer mix drove a second PCR of roughly 6 to 12 cycles. TCRdb used MiXCR to reprocess the 5' RACE reads, holding one entry per CDR3 protein. The sample contains approximately 1.5 million distinct CDR3 sequences, about 35% of which appear only once. The CDR3 contains 19 residues. Trimming at V came to 3 bases and at J to 7 bases, leaving 12 bases not matched to a gene. The germline V gene has CDR1 SGHVS and CDR2 FNYEAQ. The sample was blood. This clonotype was sampled from a woman aged 25 to 39 in good health. This chain uses TRBV7-6 with TRBJ2-1, with 16 nucleotides matching TRBD2. The CDR3 protein is CASSFTPGLAGGRLNEQFF. The CDR3 DNA reads as TGTGCCAGCAGCTTCACCCCGGGACTAGCGGGGGGGCGCCTTAATGAGCAGTTCTTC.